Here is one T cell receptor (beta chain) with its context. Only in-frame clones appear in the TCRdb table, and some are missing; sequencing was by immunoSEQ multiplex PCR. The data contain 95,000 or so clones, approximately 96% of them singletons. The data derive from a study of technical replicates of blood from several donors. Per the germline V gene, CDR1 is SGHNT and CDR2 is YYREEE (reference sequence). The V end lost 0 bases, the J end lost 1 base, and 9 bases lay between the germline ends. The CDR3 consists of 15 residues. Source material: T cells isolated from PBMCs. The rearrangement joins TRBV5-4 to TRBJ2-3, with D perhaps matching TRBD2 (6 bases). The origin of this receptor is a human donor in good health. CDR3 amino acids: CASSLGRDRTDTQYF. In DNA, the CDR3 is TGTGCCAGCAGCTTGGGGAGGGACCGCACAGATACGCAGTATTTT.